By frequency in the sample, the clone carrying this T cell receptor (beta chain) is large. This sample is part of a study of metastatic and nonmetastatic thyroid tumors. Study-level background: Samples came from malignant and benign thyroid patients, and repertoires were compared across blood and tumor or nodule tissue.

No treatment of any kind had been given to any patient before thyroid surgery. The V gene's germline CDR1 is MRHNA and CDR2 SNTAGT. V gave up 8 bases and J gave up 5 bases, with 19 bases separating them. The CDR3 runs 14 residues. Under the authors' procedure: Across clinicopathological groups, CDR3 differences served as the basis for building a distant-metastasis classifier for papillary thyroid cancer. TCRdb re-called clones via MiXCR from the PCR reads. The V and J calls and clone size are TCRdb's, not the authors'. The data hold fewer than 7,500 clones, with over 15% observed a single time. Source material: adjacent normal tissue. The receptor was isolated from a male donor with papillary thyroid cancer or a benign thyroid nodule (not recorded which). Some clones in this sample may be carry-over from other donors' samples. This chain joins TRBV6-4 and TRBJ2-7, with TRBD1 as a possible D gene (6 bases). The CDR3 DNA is TGTGCCAGCTTTCTGGGGCAGGGACAAGACGAGCAGTACTTC. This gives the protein CASFLGQGQDEQYF.